The rows below give T cell receptor beta chains drawn from one sample of a study of T-cell memory formation after mild COVID-19. TCRdb fed the 5' RACE reads into MiXCR, producing one record per CDR3 protein. This table holds 140,000 to 150,000 distinct CDR3 sequences, roughly 24% found once. The sequenced material came from PBMCs or a T cell subset sorted from them (not recorded which). These receptors originate from an adult woman who had mild COVID-19 (a few samples of this study predate the infection). Cell type and time point are not known. The CDR3 runs from the conserved cysteine through the conserved F or W. D genes are given only for firm matches. Size is omitted from some rows. Given values are once, few, many or a class for expanded clones.

d_call: -; clone_size: -; j_call: TRBJ2-2; v_call: TRBV7-9; cdr3_nt: TGTGCCAGCAGCCCCCGACAGTACGGGGAGCTGTTTTTT; cdr3_aa: CASSPRQYGELFF
d_call: -; clone_size: few; j_call: TRBJ1-5; v_call: TRBV25-1; cdr3_nt: TGTGCCAGCAGTGAAGGGGACAATCAGCCCCAGCATTTT; cdr3_aa: CASSEGDNQPQHF
d_call: -; clone_size: -; j_call: TRBJ1-4; v_call: TRBV4-2; cdr3_nt: TGTGCCAGCAGCCCCCTCGACAGGAATGAAAAACTGTTTTTT; cdr3_aa: CASSPLDRNEKLFF
d_call: -; clone_size: -; j_call: TRBJ1-2; v_call: TRBV12-3/TRBV12-4; cdr3_nt: TGTGCCAGCAGACTGACAGGAAAAGATCGCTATGGCTACACCTTC; cdr3_aa: CASRLTGKDRYGYTF
d_call: TRBD1; clone_size: -; j_call: TRBJ1-6; v_call: TRBV6-1; cdr3_nt: TGTGCCAGCACGGGACAGAGAAATAATTCACCCCTCCACTTT; cdr3_aa: CASTGQRNNSPLHF
d_call: -; clone_size: -; j_call: TRBJ2-7; v_call: TRBV18; cdr3_nt: TGTGCCAGCTCGCGGGAATCGGGGTACCCCTACGAGCAGTACTTC; cdr3_aa: CASSRESGYPYEQYF
d_call: -; clone_size: -; j_call: TRBJ1-5; v_call: TRBV19; cdr3_nt: TGTGCCAGTAGTATGCTGGGCAATCAGCCCCAGCATTTT; cdr3_aa: CASSMLGNQPQHF
d_call: -; clone_size: -; j_call: TRBJ2-7; v_call: TRBV7-9; cdr3_nt: TGTGCCAGCAGCTTAGAGATGGGGAGGTACGAGCAGTACTTC; cdr3_aa: CASSLEMGRYEQYF
d_call: -; clone_size: few; j_call: TRBJ2-2; v_call: TRBV24-1; cdr3_nt: TGTGCCACCAGTGACCCCCCAGCCGGGGAGCTGTTTTTT; cdr3_aa: CATSDPPAGELFF
d_call: TRBD1; clone_size: few; j_call: TRBJ2-1; v_call: TRBV12-3/TRBV12-4; cdr3_nt: TGTGCCAGCAGGCGGACAGGGGATCTCGATGAGCAGTTCTTC; cdr3_aa: CASRRTGDLDEQFF
d_call: TRBD1; clone_size: -; j_call: TRBJ2-7; v_call: TRBV3-1; cdr3_nt: TGTGCCAGCAGCGTGGGACAGGCCGCCTACGAGCAGTACTTC; cdr3_aa: CASSVGQAAYEQYF
d_call: -; clone_size: few; j_call: TRBJ2-7; v_call: TRBV7-6; cdr3_nt: TGTGCCAGCAGCATCACAGGGGGGGGGACCTACGAGCAGTACTTC; cdr3_aa: CASSITGGGTYEQYF
d_call: -; clone_size: -; j_call: TRBJ2-1; v_call: TRBV6-2/TRBV6-3; cdr3_nt: TGTGCCAGCAGCCTCAGCGGATATGAGCAGTTCTTC; cdr3_aa: CASSLSGYEQFF
d_call: -; clone_size: few; j_call: TRBJ2-3; v_call: TRBV7-2; cdr3_nt: TGTGCCAGCGGGGATCCACGGGATACGCAGTATTTT; cdr3_aa: CASGDPRDTQYF
d_call: -; clone_size: few; j_call: TRBJ2-7; v_call: TRBV4-3; cdr3_nt: TGCGCCAGCAGCCGCGGAAGCGGGCCTAACTCCTACGAGCAGTACTTC; cdr3_aa: CASSRGSGPNSYEQYF
d_call: TRBD1; clone_size: few; j_call: TRBJ2-2; v_call: TRBV24-1; cdr3_nt: TGTGCCACCAGTGATTTCCGGACAGGGGGGAGGCGTCGCACCGGGGAGCTGTTTTTT; cdr3_aa: CATSDFRTGGRRRTGELFF
d_call: TRBD1; clone_size: few; j_call: TRBJ1-4; v_call: TRBV27; cdr3_nt: TGTGCCAGCAGTTTATCCCAGGGGGCACGCGAAAAACTGTTTTTT; cdr3_aa: CASSLSQGAREKLFF
d_call: -; clone_size: few; j_call: TRBJ2-1; v_call: TRBV24-1; cdr3_nt: TGTGCCACCAGTGATCCACAAAAGCAGTTCTTC; cdr3_aa: CATSDPQKQFF
d_call: -; clone_size: -; j_call: TRBJ1-2; v_call: TRBV12-3/TRBV12-4; cdr3_nt: TGTGCCAGCAGCTCATCCAGCTATGGCTACACCTTC; cdr3_aa: CASSSSSYGYTF
d_call: -; clone_size: -; j_call: TRBJ2-1; v_call: TRBV5-1; cdr3_nt: TGCGCCAGCAGCTTAGAAATGGGGGGCCTCAATGAGCAGTTCTTC; cdr3_aa: CASSLEMGGLNEQFF
d_call: -; clone_size: few; j_call: TRBJ1-4; v_call: TRBV5-8; cdr3_nt: TGTGCCAGCAACGACGGTCAAGGGTTTGGGGAAAAACTGTTTTTT; cdr3_aa: CASNDGQGFGEKLFF
d_call: -; clone_size: few; j_call: TRBJ1-2; v_call: TRBV11-1; cdr3_nt: TGTGCCAGCAGCTCCGGCGAGGGGGTCGAGGGCTACACCTTC; cdr3_aa: CASSSGEGVEGYTF